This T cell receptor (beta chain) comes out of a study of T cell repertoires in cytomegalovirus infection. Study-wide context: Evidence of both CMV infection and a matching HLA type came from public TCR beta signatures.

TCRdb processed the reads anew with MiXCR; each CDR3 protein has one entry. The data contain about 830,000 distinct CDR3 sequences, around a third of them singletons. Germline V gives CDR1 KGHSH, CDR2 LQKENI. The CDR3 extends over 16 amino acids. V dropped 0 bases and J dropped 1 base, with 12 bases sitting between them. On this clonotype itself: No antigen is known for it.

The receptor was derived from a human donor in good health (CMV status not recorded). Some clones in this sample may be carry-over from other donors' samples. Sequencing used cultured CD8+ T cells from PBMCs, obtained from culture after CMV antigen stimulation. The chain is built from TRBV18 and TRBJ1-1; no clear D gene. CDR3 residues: CASSPPNSYSNTEAFF. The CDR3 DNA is TGTGCCAGCTCACCACCCAACAGCTACTCGAACACTGAAGCTTTCTTT.